The T cell receptor beta chain under discussion was sequenced for a study of T cell responses to AZD1222 COVID-19 vaccine. General study points: Spike-specific TCR breadth and depth were elevated following two AZD1222 doses.

About this clone itself: Its antigen is still unknown.

Method: immunoSEQ multiplex PCR; TCRdb's copy keeps in-frame clones and lacks some. The sample records some 140,000 clones, about 88% being singletons. After removal of 5 bases from V and 4 bases from J, the junction contained 3 bases not matched to a gene. The CDR3 is made up of 13 amino acids. This TCR derives from an adult in good health. Material: peripheral blood, obtained on day 0 of AZD1222 vaccination. This chain links TRBV12-3 or TRBV12-4 with TRBJ1-2; 8 positions agree with TRBD1. The CDR3 region has the DNA TGTGCCAGCAGTACACAGGGGGTCTATGGCTACACCTTC. Amino acid sequence: CASSTQGVYGYTF.